A selection of T cell receptor beta chains follows, all from one sample in a study of T cell responses to AZD1222 COVID-19 vaccine. Produced via immunoSEQ multiplex PCR; TCRdb's table is partial and in-frame only. The sample has about 64,000 clones, under 95% seen once. Sequenced here: peripheral blood, sampled 28 days after the second dose of the MenACWY control vaccine. The receptor source for this set is an adult who received the MenACWY meningococcal vaccine as a control. Both conserved end residues are part of each CDR3. D genes are given only for firm matches. The size of a clone is reported for some rows only, either as once, few or many, or as a class for expanded clones.

j_gene | d_gene | v_gene | abundance | CDR3aa | CDR3nt
TRBJ1-1 | - | TRBV7-9 | - | CASSFEIHTEAFF | TGTGCCAGCAGCTTTGAGATACACACTGAAGCTTTCTTT
TRBJ2-1 | - | TRBV7-9 | once | CASSLFREDEQFF | TGTGCCAGCAGCTTATTCCGAGAGGATGAGCAGTTCTTC
TRBJ2-1 | - | TRBV5-1 | - | CASSLSSYNEQFF | TGCGCCAGCAGCTTGAGCTCCTACAATGAGCAGTTCTTC
TRBJ2-2 | TRBD2 | TRBV30 | - | CAWSVSGTELFF | TGTGCCTGGAGTGTAAGCGGGACGGAGCTGTTTTTT
TRBJ1-1 | - | TRBV29-1 | few | CSVEEGNTEAFF | TGCAGCGTTGAAGAGGGGAACACTGAAGCTTTCTTT
TRBJ2-5 | TRBD2 | TRBV7-6 | - | CASSLRSGRALTETQYF | TGTGCCAGCAGCTTACGGAGCGGGAGGGCCTTAACAGAGACCCAGTACTTC
TRBJ2-1 | - | TRBV21-1 | - | CASSKVRLRTHFGYNEQFF | TGTGCCAGCAGCAAAGTCAGGCTTCGGACCCACTTTGGGTACAATGAGCAGTTCTTC
TRBJ2-1 | - | TRBV19 | - | CASSRRYNEQFF | TGTGCCAGTAGTCGCCGGTACAATGAGCAGTTCTTC
TRBJ1-2 | - | TRBV6-1 | - | CASSDLSRGGYTF | TGTGCCAGCAGTGACCTATCGAGAGGAGGCTACACCTTC
TRBJ2-3 | TRBD2 | TRBV13 | - | CASSGASGSSSTDTQYF | TGTGCCAGCAGCGGGGCTAGCGGTTCTTCTAGCACAGATACGCAGTATTTT